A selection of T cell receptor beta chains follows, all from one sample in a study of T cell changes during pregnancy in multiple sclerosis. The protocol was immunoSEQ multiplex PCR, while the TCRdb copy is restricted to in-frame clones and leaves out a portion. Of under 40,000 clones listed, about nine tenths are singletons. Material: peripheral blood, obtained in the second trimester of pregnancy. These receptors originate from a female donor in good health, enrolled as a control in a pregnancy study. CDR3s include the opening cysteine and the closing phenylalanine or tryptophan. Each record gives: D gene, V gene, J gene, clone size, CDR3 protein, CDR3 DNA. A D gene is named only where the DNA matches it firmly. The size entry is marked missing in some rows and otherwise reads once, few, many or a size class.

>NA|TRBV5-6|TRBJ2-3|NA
CASSLGGESDTQYF
TGTGCCAGCAGCTTGGGGGGGGAATCAGATACGCAGTATTTT
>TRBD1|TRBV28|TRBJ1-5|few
CASSLVEGTDQPQHF
TGTGCCAGCAGTTTAGTAGAAGGGACAGATCAGCCCCAGCATTTT
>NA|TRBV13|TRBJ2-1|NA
CASSPKLAYEQFF
TGTGCCAGCAGCCCTAAGCTAGCCTATGAGCAGTTCTTC
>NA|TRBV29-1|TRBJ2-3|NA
CSVGRGSSTDTQYF
TGCAGCGTTGGCCGAGGCTCAAGCACAGATACGCAGTATTTT
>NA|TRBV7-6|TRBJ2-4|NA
CASSFAARNIQYF
TGTGCCAGCAGCTTTGCCGCCAGGAACATTCAGTACTTC
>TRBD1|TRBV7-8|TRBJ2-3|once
CASSFRDRFTDTQYF
TGTGCCAGCAGCTTCCGGGACAGGTTTACAGATACGCAGTATTTT
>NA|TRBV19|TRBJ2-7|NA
CASSTGVSSYEQYF
TGTGCCAGTAGTACCGGGGTGAGCTCCTACGAGCAGTACTTC
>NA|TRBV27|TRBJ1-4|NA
CASSLGGGRRKLFF
TGTGCCAGCAGTTTAGGGGGGGGGCGAAGAAAACTGTTTTTT
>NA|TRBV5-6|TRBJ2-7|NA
CASSYGSSYEQYF
TGTGCCAGCAGCTACGGTAGCTCCTACGAGCAGTACTTC
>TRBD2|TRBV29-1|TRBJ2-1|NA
CSARRAGGSYNEQFF
TGCAGCGCCCGACGAGCGGGAGGGTCCTACAATGAGCAGTTCTTC
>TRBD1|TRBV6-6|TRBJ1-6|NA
CASSYRDSNSPLHF
TGTGCCAGCAGTTACCGGGACAGTAATTCACCCCTCCACTTT
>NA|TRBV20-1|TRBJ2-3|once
CSARKGNTQYF
TGCAGTGCTAGGAAGGGGAATACGCAGTATTTT
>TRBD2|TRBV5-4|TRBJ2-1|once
CASSLTPRGGSLLGQFF
TGTGCCAGCAGCTTGACACCCAGAGGCGGGAGTTTGTTAGGGCAGTTCTTC
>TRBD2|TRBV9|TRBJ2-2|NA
CASSVGASGGAPTGELFF
TGTGCCAGCAGCGTAGGGGCTAGCGGGGGGGCTCCCACCGGGGAGCTGTTTTTT
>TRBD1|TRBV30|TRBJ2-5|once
CAWIRGDRAYQETQYF
TGTGCCTGGATACGGGGAGACAGGGCCTACCAAGAGACCCAGTACTTC
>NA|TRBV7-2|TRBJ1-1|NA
CASSLSPRMNTEAFF
TGTGCCAGCAGCTTAAGTCCCAGAATGAACACTGAAGCTTTCTTT
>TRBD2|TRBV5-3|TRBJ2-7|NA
CARSSPGTSGYEQYF
TGTGCCAGAAGCTCTCCCGGGACTAGCGGCTACGAGCAGTACTTC
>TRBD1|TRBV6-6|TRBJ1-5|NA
CASSSGTGPNQPQHF
TGTGCCAGCAGTTCCGGGACAGGGCCCAATCAGCCCCAGCATTTT
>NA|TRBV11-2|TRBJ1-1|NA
CASSNTGIRGEAFF
TGTGCCAGCAGCAACACAGGGATCCGTGGTGAAGCTTTCTTT
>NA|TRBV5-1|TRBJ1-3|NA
CASSLEQRVSGNTIYF
TGCGCCAGCAGCTTGGAACAGCGGGTTTCTGGAAACACCATATATTTT
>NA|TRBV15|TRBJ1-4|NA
CATSRDLSRNEKLFF
TGTGCCACCAGCAGAGACCTCTCCCGTAATGAAAAACTGTTTTTT
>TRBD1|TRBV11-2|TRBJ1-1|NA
CASSLRTGNYEAFF
TGTGCCAGCAGCCTCAGGACAGGGAATTATGAAGCTTTCTTT
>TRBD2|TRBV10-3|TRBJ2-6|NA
CAISGLAAFSGANVLTF
TGTGCCATCAGTGGGCTAGCGGCTTTTTCTGGGGCCAACGTCCTGACTTTC
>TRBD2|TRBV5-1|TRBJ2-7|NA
CASSLQAGESEQYF
TGCGCCAGCAGCTTGCAAGCGGGAGAATCCGAGCAGTACTTC
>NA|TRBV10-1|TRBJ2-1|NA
CASSEYYPSPSSYNEQFF
TGCGCCAGCAGTGAGTACTATCCTTCCCCGAGCTCCTACAATGAGCAGTTCTTC
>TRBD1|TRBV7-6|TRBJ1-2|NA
CASSPDKGANGYTF
TGTGCCAGCAGTCCCGATAAGGGGGCTAATGGCTACACCTTC
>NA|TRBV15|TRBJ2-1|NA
CATSRDEGEGEFF
TGTGCCACCAGCAGAGACGAAGGGGAGGGGGAGTTCTTC
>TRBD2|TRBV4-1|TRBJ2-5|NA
CASSPGLAGHGETQYF
TGCGCCAGCAGCCCCGGACTAGCGGGGCATGGAGAGACCCAGTACTTC
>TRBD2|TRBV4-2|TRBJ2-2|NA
CASSLYSGGVNTGELFF
TGTGCCAGCAGCCTTTATAGCGGGGGGGTGAACACCGGGGAGCTGTTTTTT
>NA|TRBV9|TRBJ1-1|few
CASSVGGITEAFF
TGTGCCAGCAGCGTAGGGGGCATCACTGAAGCTTTCTTT
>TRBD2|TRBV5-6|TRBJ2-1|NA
CASSLALGTSDDEQFF
TGTGCCAGCAGCTTGGCACTCGGGACTAGCGATGATGAGCAGTTCTTC
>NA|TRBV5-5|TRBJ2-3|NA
CASSSQIVTDTQYF
TGTGCCAGCAGCTCCCAGATCGTAACAGATACGCAGTATTTT